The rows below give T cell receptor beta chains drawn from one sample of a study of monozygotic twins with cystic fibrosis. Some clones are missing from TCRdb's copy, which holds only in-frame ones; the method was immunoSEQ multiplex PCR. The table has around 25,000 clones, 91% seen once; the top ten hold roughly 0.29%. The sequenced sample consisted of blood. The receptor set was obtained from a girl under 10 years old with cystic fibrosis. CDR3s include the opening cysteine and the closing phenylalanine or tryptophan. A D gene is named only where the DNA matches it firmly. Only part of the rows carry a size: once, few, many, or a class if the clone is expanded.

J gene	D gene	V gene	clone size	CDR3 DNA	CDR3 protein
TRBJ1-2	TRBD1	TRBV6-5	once	TGTGCCAGCAGTTATCTTACAGGGGGCGCGGGTGGCTACACCTTC	CASSYLTGGAGGYTF
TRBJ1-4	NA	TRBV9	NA	TGTGCCAGCAGCTCGAGCTCCAGGGGCGACAGTGAAAAACTGTTTTTT	CASSSSSRGDSEKLFF
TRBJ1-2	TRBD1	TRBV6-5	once	TGTGCCAGCAGTTACTCGGACAGGGACTATGGCTACACCTTC	CASSYSDRDYGYTF
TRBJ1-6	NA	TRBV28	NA	TGTGCCAGCAGAATTTTTCGGGGGGATTCACCCCTCCACTTT	CASRIFRGDSPLHF
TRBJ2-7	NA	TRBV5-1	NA	TGCGCCAGCAGCTTGGTAGGGGGGGACACCTCCTACGAGCAGTACTTC	CASSLVGGDTSYEQYF
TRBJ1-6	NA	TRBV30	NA	TGTGCCTGGAGTTCGAGTGGTACCGGGACAAGCAATTCACCCCTCCACTTT	CAWSSSGTGTSNSPLHF
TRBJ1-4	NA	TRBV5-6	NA	TGTGCCAGCAGCTTGATCAGTTCTAATGAAAAACTGTTTTTT	CASSLISSNEKLFF
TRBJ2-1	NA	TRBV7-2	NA	TGTGCCAGCAGCTTGAGGGGACTTGACGGGGGTAGGAATGAGCAGTTCTTC	CASSLRGLDGGRNEQFF
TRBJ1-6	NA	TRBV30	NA	TGTGCCTGGCGAAAGACAGCTAATAATTCACCCCTCCACTTT	CAWRKTANNSPLHF
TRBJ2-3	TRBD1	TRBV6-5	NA	TGTGCCAGCATTGGACAGGGGGAAGATACGCAGTATTTT	CASIGQGEDTQYF
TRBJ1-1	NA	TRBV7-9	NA	TGTGCCAGCAGCTTAAAGCAGGGCGGGGACACTGAAGCTTTCTTT	CASSLKQGGDTEAFF
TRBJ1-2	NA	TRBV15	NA	TGTGCCACCAGCAGAGCCGTCGACAGCCTCTATGGCTACACCTTC	CATSRAVDSLYGYTF
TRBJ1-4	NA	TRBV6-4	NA	TGTGCCAGCAGTGAATATGCAGGGCCAGTAGAGATTGAAAAACTGTTTTTT	CASSEYAGPVEIEKLFF
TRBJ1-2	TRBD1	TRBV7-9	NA	TGTGCCAGCAGCTTAATGGACAGGGGGGGCTACACCTTC	CASSLMDRGGYTF
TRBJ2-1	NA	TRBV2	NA	TGTGCCAGCACCCCGAACCCTAGCGCTGGCCACAATGAGCAGTTCTTC	CASTPNPSAGHNEQFF
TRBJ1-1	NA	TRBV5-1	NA	TGCGCCAGCAGCCAGGGTACAGTCGGGGGGAACACTGAAGCTTTCTTT	CASSQGTVGGNTEAFF
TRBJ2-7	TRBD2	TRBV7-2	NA	TGTGCCAGCAGCTTTTTTGGGGGGGGAGCCTACGAGCAGTACTTC	CASSFFGGGAYEQYF
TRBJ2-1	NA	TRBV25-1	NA	TGTGCCAGCGGGGACACCGTATCCTACAATGAGCAGTTCTTC	CASGDTVSYNEQFF